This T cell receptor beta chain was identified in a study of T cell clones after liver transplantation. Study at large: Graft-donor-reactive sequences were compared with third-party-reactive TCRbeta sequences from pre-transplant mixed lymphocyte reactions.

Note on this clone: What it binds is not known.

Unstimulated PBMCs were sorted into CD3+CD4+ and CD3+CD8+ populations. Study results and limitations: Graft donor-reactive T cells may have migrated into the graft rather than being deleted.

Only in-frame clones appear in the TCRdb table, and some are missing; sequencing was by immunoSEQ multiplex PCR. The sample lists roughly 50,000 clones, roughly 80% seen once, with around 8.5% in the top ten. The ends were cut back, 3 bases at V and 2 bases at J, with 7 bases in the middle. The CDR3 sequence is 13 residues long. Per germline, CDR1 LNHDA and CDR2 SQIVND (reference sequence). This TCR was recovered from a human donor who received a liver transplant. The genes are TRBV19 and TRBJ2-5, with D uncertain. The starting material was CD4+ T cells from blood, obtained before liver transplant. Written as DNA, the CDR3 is TGTGCCAGTAGTATTTGGGTTCAAGAGACCCAGTACTTC. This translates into CASSIWVQETQYF.